One and the same sample provided the 4 T cell receptor beta chains below, sequenced in a study of T cells after yellow fever vaccination. TCRdb fed the 5' RACE reads into MiXCR, producing one record per CDR3 protein. Among roughly 300,000 distinct CDR3 sequences, around 8.1% were seen once, and the ten largest hold about 16%. Here the sequenced sample was PBMCs, taken 35 to 50 days after the first yellow fever vaccination. These receptors all come from a man between 18 and 29 years old who received the YFV17D yellow fever vaccine.

This clonotype was seen a few times. The rearrangement uses TRBV5-4 and TRBJ2-2; D may be TRBD2 (6 bases). CDR3 length: 14 residues. The V gene's germline CDR1 is SGHNT and CDR2 YYREEE (reference sequence). Deletions cut 2 bases from V and 6 bases from J, with 11 bases between. The CDR3 loop is CASSFGGVAGELFF. The DNA for the CDR3 is TGTGCCAGCAGCTTCGGCGGGGTCGCCGGGGAGCTGTTTTTT.

The rearrangement links TRBV6-1 to TRBJ2-3; 11 bases line up with TRBD2. Trimming cost V 5 bases and J 5 bases; bases outside gene matches: 9. The CDR3 sequence is 16 residues long. CDR1 is MNHNS and CDR2 is SASEGT in the germline V gene. The CDR3 DNA reads as TGTGCCAGCAGTACACATAGCGGGGGGGCAATAGATACGCAGTATTTT. This gives the protein CASSTHSGGAIDTQYF.

V usage is TRBV3-1 and J usage is TRBJ2-1, with TRBD2 identical over 14 bases. The CDR3 runs 17 residues. Looked up from germline, CDR1 is LGHDT and CDR2 is YNNKEL (reference sequence). Germline trimming cut 10 bases from V and 4 bases from J; bases unmatched to any gene: 12. This chain's CDR3 is CATSHPGTSGGYNEQFF. CDR3 sequence (DNA): TGTGCCACCTCCCACCCCGGGACTAGCGGGGGTTACAATGAGCAGTTCTTC.

This clonotype occurred a few times. The chain uses TRBV6-2 or TRBV6-3 and TRBJ2-7; D is uncertain. The CDR3 has 14 amino acids. The germline V gene has CDR1 MNHEY and CDR2 SVGEGT. The ends were cut back, 3 bases at V and 0 bases at J, with 9 bases in the middle. The DNA of the CDR3 is TGTGCCAGCAGTTATTTGGCCGACTCCTACGAGCAGTACGTC. It yields the protein CASSYLADSYEQYV.